This is a list of T cell receptor beta chains from one sample in a study of cytomegalovirus exposure and HLA in healthy donors. The assay was immunoSEQ multiplex PCR, and TCRdb's table has in-frame clones only and misses some. Found here are 110,000 to 150,000 clones, 75% to 85% of them singletons; the top ten hold under 6%. The sequenced sample was PBMCs. These receptors all stem from a man aged 35 to 55 in good health and CMV-seronegative. CDR3s include the opening cysteine and the closing phenylalanine or tryptophan. A D gene is named only where the DNA matches it firmly. A clone size is listed for some rows: how often the clone was seen (once, few, many), or a class if it is expanded.

>16|-|TRBJ2-7|once|TRBV6-1
CASSESGRGGAYEQYF
TGTGCCAGCAGTGAATCCGGCCGAGGGGGAGCCTACGAGCAGTACTTC
>14|TRBD1|TRBJ2-5|-|TRBV15
CATSTRDSQETQYF
TGTGCCACCAGCACGAGGGACAGCCAAGAGACCCAGTACTTC
>14|-|TRBJ1-4|-|TRBV27
CASSFGGGMRELFF
TGTGCCAGCAGTTTTGGGGGGGGCATGCGAGAACTGTTTTTT
>14|-|TRBJ2-6|-|TRBV6-5
CASSRMSGANVLTF
TGTGCCAGCAGTCGTATGTCTGGGGCCAACGTCCTGACTTTC
>15|-|TRBJ1-1|-|TRBV28
CASSTVEGRGTEAFF
TGTGCCAGCAGTACGGTGGAGGGGAGGGGCACTGAAGCTTTCTTT
>14|-|TRBJ1-1|-|TRBV5-1
CASSLQGWNTEAFF
TGCGCCAGCAGCTTGCAGGGATGGAATACTGAAGCTTTCTTT
>14|-|TRBJ2-7|-|TRBV15
CATRSYQGKNEQYF
TGTGCCACCAGGTCTTATCAGGGGAAGAACGAGCAGTACTTC
>15|TRBD1|TRBJ1-5|few|TRBV10-2
CASSSTGGAGQPQHF
TGCGCCAGCAGTTCTACAGGGGGCGCTGGACAGCCCCAGCATTTT
>17|TRBD2|TRBJ2-1|-|TRBV5-1
CASSLGVAGGEYNEQFF
TGCGCCAGCAGCTTGGGAGTAGCGGGGGGGGAATACAATGAGCAGTTCTTC
>14|-|TRBJ2-7|-|TRBV7-8
CASSSTSITYEQYF
TGTGCCAGCAGTTCAACAAGTATCACCTACGAGCAGTACTTC
>16|-|TRBJ2-5|-|TRBV13
CASSLQGGGLQETQYF
TGTGCCAGCAGCCTACAAGGAGGCGGTCTCCAAGAGACCCAGTACTTC
>13|-|TRBJ1-1|-|TRBV6-6
CASSSQENTEAFF
TGTGCCAGCAGCTCACAGGAGAACACTGAAGCTTTCTTT
>16|-|TRBJ1-5|once|TRBV30
CAWSVPISFSNQPQHF
TGTGCCTGGAGTGTACCGATAAGCTTTAGCAATCAGCCCCAGCATTTT
>12|-|TRBJ1-2|-|TRBV6-5
CASSYGGRGYTF
TGTGCCAGCAGTTACGGGGGCCGGGGCTACACCTTC